The clone carrying this TCR beta chain showed up just a few times. Its antigen is as yet unknown. No conserved phenylalanine or tryptophan ends this CDR3, so it is likely a read error. The DNA is omitted, as the CDR3 cannot be located on it reliably, and the CDR3 follows TCRdb's listing. For sequencing, patients were chosen who had shown expansion of CD8+CD57+ cells by flow cytometry. Patients uniformly had severe acquired aplastic anemia. Germline V gives CDR1 SQVTM, CDR2 ANQGSEA. Ends included, the CDR3 has 14 residues. This entry belongs to a study of CD8+CD57+ T cells in acquired aplastic anemia. Study details: DNA from sorted CD4+ and CD8+ cells averaged roughly 3.2 ug. Points from the study as a whole: A set of more than 25 CD8+ CDR3 sequences was shared between patients and controls, and these sequences appeared highly expressed in patients.

Genomic DNA served as template for TCR beta VDJ and CDR3 profiling. TCRdb reprocessed the reads via MiXCR and lists one record per CDR3 protein. The data hold about 200,000 distinct CDR3 sequences, with approximately 60% observed a single time. The clonotype was recovered from a human donor with aplastic anemia. The sequenced sample consisted of sorted CD4+, CD8+, or CD8+CD57+ T cells (not recorded which) from PBMCs. This chain connects TRBV29-1 to TRBJ1-1; the table assigns TRBD1, which was not confirmed against the DNA. CDR3 residues: CSVVNLDRVGGPAY.